These T cell receptor beta chains were read from a single sample in a study of T cells in Graves' hyperthyroidism and ophthalmopathy. A single record per CDR3 protein comes from TCRdb applying MiXCR to the multiplex PCR reads. The data contain roughly 61,000 distinct CDR3 sequences, roughly 50% of them singletons. The sample consisted of blood. These receptors came from a woman aged 55-70 years with Graves' ophthalmopathy. CDR3s include the opening cysteine and the closing phenylalanine or tryptophan. D genes are given only for firm matches. Part of the rows lack a size; the others show once, few, many or a class for expanded clones.

d_gene	abundance	v_gene	j_gene	CDR3nt	CDR3aa
TRBD1	NA	TRBV20-1	TRBJ1-2	TGCAGTGCTGGGAAGGGGGCCGACTATGGCTACACCTTC	CSAGKGADYGYTF
NA	many	TRBV20-1	TRBJ2-5	TGCAGTGCTAGAGATCTCTCATCTCCGAGGGAGACCCAGTACTTC	CSARDLSSPRETQYF
NA	NA	TRBV12-3/TRBV12-4	TRBJ2-2	TGTGCCAGCAGTTTATGGGCGCCCGCGAACACCGGGGAGCTGTCTTGG	CASSLWAPANTGELSW
TRBD2	many	TRBV10-2	TRBJ2-7	TGCGCCAGCAGTAGATTAGCGGGCTACGAGCAGTACTTC	CASSRLAGYEQYF
TRBD1	NA	TRBV19	TRBJ1-5	TGTGCCAGTAGTCGGGGACAGGGGGAACGTCAGCCCCAGCATTTT	CASSRGQGERQPQHF
NA	NA	TRBV29-1	TRBJ2-7	TGCAGCGTTCGTGAGCTCGCCGGGACTTCTACCTACGAGCAGTACTTC	CSVRELAGTSTYEQYF
TRBD1	NA	TRBV20-1	TRBJ2-7	TGCAGTGCTGCCGGGACAGGGAGGTACGAGCAGTACTTC	CSAAGTGRYEQYF
TRBD1	NA	TRBV7-9	TRBJ1-5	TGTGCCAGCAGCCCGGACAGGGTTGGCTTCGAGCCCCAGCATTTT	CASSPDRVGFEPQHF
NA	NA	TRBV20-1	TRBJ1-1	TGCAGTGCTAGAGGGGGCCAGAACACTGAAGCTTTCTTT	CSARGGQNTEAFF
NA	many	TRBV7-2	TRBJ1-6	TGTGCCAGCAAGGAGGGTTCGGCCATTAATAATTCACCCCTCCACTTT	CASKEGSAINNSPLHF